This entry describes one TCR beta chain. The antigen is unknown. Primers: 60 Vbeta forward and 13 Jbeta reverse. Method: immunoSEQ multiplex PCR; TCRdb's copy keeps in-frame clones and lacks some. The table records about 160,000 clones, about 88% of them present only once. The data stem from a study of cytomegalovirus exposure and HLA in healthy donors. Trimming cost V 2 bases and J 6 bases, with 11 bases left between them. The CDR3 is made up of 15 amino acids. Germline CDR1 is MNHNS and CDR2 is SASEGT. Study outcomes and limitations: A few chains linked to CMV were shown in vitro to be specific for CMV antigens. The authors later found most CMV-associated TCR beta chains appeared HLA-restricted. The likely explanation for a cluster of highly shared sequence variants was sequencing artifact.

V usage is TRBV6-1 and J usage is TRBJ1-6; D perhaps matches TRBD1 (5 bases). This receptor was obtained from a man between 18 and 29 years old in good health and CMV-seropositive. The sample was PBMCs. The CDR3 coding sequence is TGTGCCAGCAGTGAATACAGGCTGGGTAATTCACCCCTCCACTTT. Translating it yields CASSEYRLGNSPLHF.